Below, 22 T cell receptor beta chains from the same sample are listed, as sequenced in a study of shared clonotypes between healthy human individuals. Some clones are missing from TCRdb's copy, which holds only in-frame ones; the method was immunoSEQ multiplex PCR. The data hold approximately 500,000 clones, with 90% to 96% observed a single time. Sequenced sample: naive CD4+ T cells sorted from blood. Subset meaning: CD45RA+ positively selected. These receptors all come from a woman aged 25 to 39 in good health.

This chain uses TRBV4-1 with TRBJ2-4; D gene ambiguous. Deletions cut 0 bases from V and 1 base from J, with 10 bases between. CDR1 is MGHRA and CDR2 is YSYEKL in the germline V gene. The CDR3 has 16 residues. CDR3 DNA sequence: TGCGCCAGCAGCCAAGATCGGAGCCGGGCCAAAAACATTCAGTACTTC. This codes for CASSQDRSRAKNIQYF.

This clone turned up a few times. The V call is TRBV19, the J call TRBJ2-7; 8 bases line up with TRBD2. The V segment lost 4 bases and the J segment 6 bases; nucleotides outside the gene matches: 11. Germline V lookup: CDR1 LNHDA, CDR2 SQIVND (reference sequence). This CDR3 region has 15 residues. CDR3 sequence reads: CASSTSLAEGGEQYF. The CDR3 DNA reads TGTGCCAGTAGTACCTCACTAGCGGAAGGTGGCGAGCAGTACTTC.

The chain employs TRBV27 and TRBJ2-7, with 7 bases identical to TRBD1. Germline V gives CDR1 MNHEY, CDR2 SMNVEV (reference sequence). J gave up 4 bases and V 2 bases, and 8 bases lay outside the gene matches. CDR3 length equals 15 residues. The CDR3 is CASSLVGGSSYEQYF. DNA for the CDR3: TGTGCCAGCAGTTTAGTAGGGGGCTCTTCTTACGAGCAGTACTTC.

The rearrangement joins TRBV27 to TRBJ2-2; weak D call: TRBD1 (5 bases). CDR1 is MNHEY and CDR2 is SMNVEV in the germline V gene (reference sequence). V was trimmed by 5 bases and J by 12 bases, leaving 13 bases between them. This CDR3 region has 12 residues. The CDR3 DNA is TGTGCCAGCAGTCCACGGGTGGGGCAGCTGTTTTTT. It yields the protein CASSPRVGQLFF.

This chain links TRBV30 with TRBJ1-2, with D possibly matching TRBD1 (6 bases). Germline CDR1 is GTSNPN and CDR2 is SVGIG (reference sequence). V shed 2 bases and J shed 7 bases, with 11 bases lying between them. The CDR3 covers 12 residues. CDR3 sequence reads: CAWSRGESGYTF. The CDR3 bases are TGTGCCTGGAGTAGGGGGGAGTCTGGCTACACCTTC.

The CDR3 here is CASSLGWDQPQHF. CDR3 nucleotides: TGTGCCAGCAGCTTAGGATGGGATCAGCCCCAGCATTTT. V and J are TRBV7-9 and TRBJ1-5; no reliable D call. Germline V gene lookup returns CDR1 SEHNR and CDR2 FQNEAQ (reference sequence). Trimming took off 1 base at V and 5 bases at J, with 6 bases between the two ends. CDR3 length: 13 amino acids.

The J gene is TRBJ1-1, the V gene TRBV18; the D gene is possibly TRBD1 (6 bases). The CDR3 spans 13 residues. Trimming removed 2 bases from V and 6 bases from J, with 10 bases in between. Germline CDR1 reads KGHSH; CDR2 reads LQKENI. The DNA for the CDR3 is TGTGCCAGCTCACCAGGCAGGGGTGCTGAAGCTTTCTTT. Translation gives CASSPGRGAEAFF.

The chain uses TRBV7-8 and TRBJ2-7; no clear D. V was trimmed by 5 bases and J by 0 bases, leaving 17 bases between them. The CDR3 runs 16 residues. The V gene's germline CDR1 is SGHVS and CDR2 FQNEAQ. DNA for the CDR3: TGTGCCAGCAGCCCCGTCGGCGGCAGAAGCTCCTACGAGCAGTACTTC. Translation: CASSPVGGRSSYEQYF. The full variable domain, its missing parts supplied by reference TRBV7-8 and TRBJ2-7, is GAGVSQSPRYKVAKRGQDVALRCDPISGHVSLFWYQQALGQGPEFLTYFQNEAQLDKSGLPSDRFFAERPEGSVSTLKIQRTQQEDSAVYLCASSPVGGRSSYEQYFGPGTRLTVT.

This rearrangement joins TRBV28 to TRBJ1-1; 7 bases are shared with TRBD1. CDR3 length equals 14 residues. With V trimmed by 6 bases and J by 1 base, 5 bases remained unmatched. Looked up from germline, CDR1 is MDHEN and CDR2 is SYDVKM. The CDR3 DNA follows: TGTGCCAGCAGCGCGGGACAGAAGAACACTGAAGCTTTCTTT. Residues: CASSAGQKNTEAFF.

The rearrangement joins TRBV4-1 to TRBJ1-4; the D is unclear. This CDR3 has 15 residues. Trimming stripped 3 bases from V and 0 bases from J, with 8 bases between. The germline CDR1 and CDR2 sequences are MGHRA and YSYEKL. The CDR3, as DNA: TGCGCCAGCAGCCACGGGAGCGCAACTAATGAAAAACTGTTTTTT. It codes for CASSHGSATNEKLFF.

V usage is TRBV10-3 and J usage is TRBJ2-5; D might be TRBD2 (5 bases). The J call may be incorrect, as the DNA end agrees better with TRBJ2-7. The CDR3 consists of 13 residues. In germline, CDR1 is ENHRY, CDR2 SYGVKD. In nucleotides, the CDR3 is TGTGCCATCACAGCGGACGTGGGATACGAGCAGTACTTC. Its protein product is CAITADVGYEQYF.

The chain uses TRBV2 and TRBJ2-2, with TRBD2 identical over 7 bases. V lost 6 bases and J lost 4; bases outside the gene matches: 8. Germline CDR1 and CDR2: SNHLY and FYNNEI. This CDR3 is built from 15 residues. The CDR3 protein is CASRPSGHRTGELFF. For the CDR3, the DNA is TGTGCCAGCAGGCCTAGCGGACACCGCACCGGGGAGCTGTTTTTT.

J is TRBJ1-5 and V is TRBV30, with 12 positions matching TRBD1. Trimming took 5 bases from V and 2 from J; bases not matched to a gene: 13. Germline V CDR1 and CDR2: GTSNPN, SVGIG (reference sequence). The CDR3 has 18 amino acids. The CDR3 nucleotides are TGTGCCTGGGGATACGGGCCGGGACAGGGGGCGGGCAATCAGCCCCAGCATTTT. Translating gives CAWGYGPGQGAGNQPQHF.

The chain joins TRBV28 to TRBJ2-5; D might be TRBD2 (5 bases). Trimming shortened V by 6 bases and J by 5 bases, and 25 bases separated the two germline ends. CDR3 length: 17 amino acids. Germline V gene lookup returns CDR1 MDHEN and CDR2 SYDVKM. The CDR3 loop reads CASRDTMGPGVRETQYF. DNA of the CDR3: TGTGCCAGCAGGGATACAATGGGTCCCGGGGTTCGGGAGACCCAGTACTTC.

On this clone: Other nucleotide sequences in the sample specify the same CDR3. The chain is built from TRBV19 and TRBJ1-5; no clear D. Germline CDR1 LNHDA, CDR2 SQIVND (reference sequence). V was trimmed by 4 bases and J by 3 bases, leaving 7 bases between them. This CDR3 has 13 amino acids. The CDR3 here is CASSTRDNQPQHF. The CDR3 DNA reads TGTGCCAGTAGTACCCGGGACAATCAGCCCCAGCATTTT.

This clone appeared a single time. This sequence joins TRBV28 and TRBJ1-3; D remains ambiguous. Germline CDR1 MDHEN, CDR2 SYDVKM. The CDR3 has 16 residues. V was cut by 2 bases and J by 4 bases, with 15 bases left in between. CDR3 nucleotide sequence: TGTGCCAGCAGTTTAGATCCGGGGTTGAGAGGAAACACCATATATTTT. Its translation: CASSLDPGLRGNTIYF.

The chain recombines TRBV4-1 with TRBJ1-1, with 8 bases aligning to TRBD1. The junction had 0 bases not matched to a gene; V was cut back by 4 bases and J by 5 bases. CDR3 size: 12 residues. Per germline, CDR1 MGHRA and CDR2 YSYEKL. CDR3 DNA sequence: TGCGCCAGCAGCCGGACAGGGACTGAAGCTTTCTTT. Translation gives CASSRTGTEAFF.

V gene TRBV5-6 combines with J gene TRBJ1-3, with D hard to call. This CDR3 has 14 residues. CDR1 is SGHDT and CDR2 is YYEEEE in the germline V gene. Trimming stripped 2 bases from V and 2 bases from J, with 8 bases between. The DNA for the CDR3 is TGTGCCAGCAGCTTCCCCGGGACTGGAAACACCATATATTTT. It is translated as CASSFPGTGNTIYF.

The chain links TRBV7-2 to TRBJ1-2, with 7 bases identical to TRBD1. The CDR3 has 14 amino acids. The V gene's germline CDR1 is SGHTA and CDR2 FQGNSA. V shed 5 bases, J shed 2 bases, and the junction held 5 bases outside the gene matches. The CDR3 nucleotides read TGTGCCAGCAGCACCCGGGACAGCAACTATGGCTACACCTTC. Translating it yields CASSTRDSNYGYTF. The full variable domain, in which reference TRBV7-2 and TRBJ1-2 provide the parts outside the CDR3, is GAGVSQSPSNKVTEKGKDVELRCDPISGHTALYWYRQSLGQGLEFLIYFQGNSAPDKSGLPSDRFSAERTGGSVSTLTIQRTQQEDSAVYLCASSTRDSNYGYTFGSGTRLTVV.

In this sample, this clone turned up once. The chain joins TRBV27 to TRBJ1-6; 9 bases map to TRBD1. V lost 5 bases and J lost 0; bases outside the gene matches: 8. Germline assignment: CDR1 MNHEY and CDR2 SMNVEV (reference sequence). CDR3 length: 18 amino acids. The CDR3 spells CASSPGTGSSSYNSPLHF. The CDR3 region has the DNA TGTGCCAGCAGTCCCGGGACAGGGTCGAGCTCCTATAATTCACCCCTCCACTTT.

This rearrangement joins TRBV20-1 to TRBJ2-7; D is ambiguous. The V gene's germline CDR1 is DFQATT and CDR2 SNEGSKA (reference sequence). This CDR3 contains 11 residues. V was shortened by 3 bases and J by 5 bases, with 8 bases between the two germline ends. DNA of the CDR3: TGCAGTGCTAGCCATAGGGACGAGCAGTACTTC. The encoded protein is CSASHRDEQYF.

The chain is built from TRBV2 and TRBJ2-7; D is perhaps TRBD1 (5 bases). Trimming shortened V by 4 bases and J by 3 bases, and 10 bases separated the two germline ends. Germline loops: CDR1 SNHLY, CDR2 FYNNEI. CDR3 length: 13 amino acids. For the CDR3, the DNA is TGTGCCAGCAGTGGCTACAGGAACTACGAGCAGTACTTC. Protein: CASSGYRNYEQYF.